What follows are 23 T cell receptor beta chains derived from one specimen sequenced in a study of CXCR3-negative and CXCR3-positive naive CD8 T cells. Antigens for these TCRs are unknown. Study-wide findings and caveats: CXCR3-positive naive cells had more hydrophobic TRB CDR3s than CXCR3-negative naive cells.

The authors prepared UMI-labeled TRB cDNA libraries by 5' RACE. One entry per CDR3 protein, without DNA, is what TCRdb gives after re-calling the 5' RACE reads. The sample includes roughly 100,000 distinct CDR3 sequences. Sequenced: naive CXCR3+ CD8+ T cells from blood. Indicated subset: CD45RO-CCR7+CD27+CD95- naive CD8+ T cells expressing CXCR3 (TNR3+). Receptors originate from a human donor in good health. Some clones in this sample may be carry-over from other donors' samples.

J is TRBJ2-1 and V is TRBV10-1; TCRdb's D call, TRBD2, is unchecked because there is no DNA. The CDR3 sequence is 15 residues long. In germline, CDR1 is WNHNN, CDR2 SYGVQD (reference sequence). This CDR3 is CASSPAGGPINEQFF.

CDR3 loop: CASSGLGHNEQFF. J is TRBJ2-1 and V is TRBV7-6; as DNA is missing, the TRBD2 call by TCRdb cannot be tested. Looked up from germline, CDR1 is SGHVS and CDR2 is FNYEAQ. The CDR3 sequence is 13 residues long.

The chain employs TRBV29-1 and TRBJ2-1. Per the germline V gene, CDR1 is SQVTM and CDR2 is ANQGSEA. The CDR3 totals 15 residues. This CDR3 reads CSVEAPGLSYNEQFF.

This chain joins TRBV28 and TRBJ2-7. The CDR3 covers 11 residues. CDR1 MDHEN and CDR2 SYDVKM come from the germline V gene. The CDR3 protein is CASSPTYEQYF.

The CDR3 sequence: CASSGSGISGEQYF. The genes are TRBV5-4 and TRBJ2-7; the TCRdb call, TRBD2, lacks DNA for checking. The CDR3 totals 14 residues. Per the germline V gene, CDR1 is SGHNT and CDR2 is YYREEE (reference sequence).

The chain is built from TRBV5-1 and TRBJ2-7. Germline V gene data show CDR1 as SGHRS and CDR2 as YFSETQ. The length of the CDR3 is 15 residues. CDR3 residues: CASSLSQGNPYEQYF.

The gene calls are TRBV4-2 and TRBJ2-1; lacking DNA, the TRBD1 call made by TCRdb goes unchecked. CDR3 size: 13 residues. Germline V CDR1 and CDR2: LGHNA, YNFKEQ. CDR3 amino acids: CASSQDRGYEQFF.

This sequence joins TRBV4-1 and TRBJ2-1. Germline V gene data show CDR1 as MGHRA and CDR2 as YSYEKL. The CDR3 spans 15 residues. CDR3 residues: CASSQDGLSYNEQFF.

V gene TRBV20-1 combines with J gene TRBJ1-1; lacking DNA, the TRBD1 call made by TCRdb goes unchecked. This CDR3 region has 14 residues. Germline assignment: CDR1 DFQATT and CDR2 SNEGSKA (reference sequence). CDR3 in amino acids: CSARDDRGDTEAFF.

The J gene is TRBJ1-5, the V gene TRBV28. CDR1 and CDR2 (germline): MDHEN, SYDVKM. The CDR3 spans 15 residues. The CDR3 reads CASSHGESSNQPQHF.

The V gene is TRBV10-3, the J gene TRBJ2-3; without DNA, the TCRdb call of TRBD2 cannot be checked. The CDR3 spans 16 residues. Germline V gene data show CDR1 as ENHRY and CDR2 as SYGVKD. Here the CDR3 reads CAISESVAGEGDTQYF.

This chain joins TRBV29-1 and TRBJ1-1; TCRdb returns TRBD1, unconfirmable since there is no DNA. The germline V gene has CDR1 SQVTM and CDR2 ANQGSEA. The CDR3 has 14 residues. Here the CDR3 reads CSVTTGGGGPEAFF.

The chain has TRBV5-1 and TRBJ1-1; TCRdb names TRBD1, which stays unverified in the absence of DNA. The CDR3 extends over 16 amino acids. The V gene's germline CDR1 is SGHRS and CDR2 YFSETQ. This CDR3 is CASNVGIGAENTEAFF.

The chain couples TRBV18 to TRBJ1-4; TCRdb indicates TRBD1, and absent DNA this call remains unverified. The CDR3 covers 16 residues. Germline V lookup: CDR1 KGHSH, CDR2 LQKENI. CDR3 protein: CASSPGQGATGEKLFF. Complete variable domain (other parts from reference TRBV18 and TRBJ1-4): NAGVMQNPRHLVRRRGQEARLRCSPMKGHSHVYWYRQLPEEGLKFMVYLQKENIIDESGMPKERFSAEFPKEGPSILRIQQVVRGDSAAYFCASSPGQGATGEKLFFGSGTQLSVL.

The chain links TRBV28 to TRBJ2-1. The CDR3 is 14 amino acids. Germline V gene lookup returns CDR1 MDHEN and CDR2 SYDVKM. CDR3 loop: CASSSPENYNEQFF.

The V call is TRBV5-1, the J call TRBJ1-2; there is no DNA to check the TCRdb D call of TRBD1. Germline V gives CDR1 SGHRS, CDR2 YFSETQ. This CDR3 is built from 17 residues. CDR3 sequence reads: CASSTVGTGSIADGYTF.

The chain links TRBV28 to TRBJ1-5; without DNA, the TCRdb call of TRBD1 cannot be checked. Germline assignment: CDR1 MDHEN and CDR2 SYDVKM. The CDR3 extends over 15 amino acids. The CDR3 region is CASSLLLGGPQPQHF.

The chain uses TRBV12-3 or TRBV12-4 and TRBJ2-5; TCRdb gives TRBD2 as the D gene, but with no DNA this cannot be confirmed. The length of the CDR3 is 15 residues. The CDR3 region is CASSLLAGEEETQYF.

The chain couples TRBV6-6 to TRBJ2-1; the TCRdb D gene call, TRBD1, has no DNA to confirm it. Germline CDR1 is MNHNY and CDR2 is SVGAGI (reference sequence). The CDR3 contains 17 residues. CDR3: CASSYYWEGTKNNEQFF.

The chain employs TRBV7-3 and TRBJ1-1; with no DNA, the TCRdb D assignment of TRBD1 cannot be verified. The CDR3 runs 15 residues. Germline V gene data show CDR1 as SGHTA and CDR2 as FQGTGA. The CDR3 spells CASSSNGGGNTEAFF.

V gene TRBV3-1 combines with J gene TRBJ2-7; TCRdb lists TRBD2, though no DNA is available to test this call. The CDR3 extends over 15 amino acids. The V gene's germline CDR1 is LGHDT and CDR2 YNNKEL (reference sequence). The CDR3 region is CASSQESGSSYEQYF.

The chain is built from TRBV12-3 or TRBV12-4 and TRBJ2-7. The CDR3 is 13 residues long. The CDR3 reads CASRTPDTHEQYF.

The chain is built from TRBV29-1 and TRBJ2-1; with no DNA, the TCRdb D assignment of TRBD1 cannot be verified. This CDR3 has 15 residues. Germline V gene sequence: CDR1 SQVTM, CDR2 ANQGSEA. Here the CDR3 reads CSVEIGAGTGNEQFF.